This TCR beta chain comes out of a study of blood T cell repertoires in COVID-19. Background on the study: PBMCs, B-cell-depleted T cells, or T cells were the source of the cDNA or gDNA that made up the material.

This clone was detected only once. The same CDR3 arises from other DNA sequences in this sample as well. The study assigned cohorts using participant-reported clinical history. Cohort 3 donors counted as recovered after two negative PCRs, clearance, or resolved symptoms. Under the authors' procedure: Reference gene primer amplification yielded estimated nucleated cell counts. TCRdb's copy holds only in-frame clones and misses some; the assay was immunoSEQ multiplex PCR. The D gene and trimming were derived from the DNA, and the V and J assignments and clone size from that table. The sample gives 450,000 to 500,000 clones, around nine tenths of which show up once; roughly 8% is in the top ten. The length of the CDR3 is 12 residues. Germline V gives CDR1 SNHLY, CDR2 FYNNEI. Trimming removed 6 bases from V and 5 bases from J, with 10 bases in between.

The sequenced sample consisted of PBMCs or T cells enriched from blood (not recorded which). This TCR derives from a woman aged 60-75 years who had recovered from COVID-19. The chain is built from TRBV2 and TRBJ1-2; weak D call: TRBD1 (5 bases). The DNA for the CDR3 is TGTGCCAGCAGCCAGGGTGGGTATGGCTACACCTTC. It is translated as CASSQGGYGYTF.